This T cell receptor (beta chain) was documented in a study of blood T cell repertoires in COVID-19. Study in general: Material from acute and convalescent COVID-19 was sourced from the United States, Italy and Spain.

Under the authors' procedure: The assay estimated nucleated cells by amplifying reference gene primers. This table comes from immunoSEQ multiplex PCR, and its TCRdb copy is limited to in-frame clones, with some not included. The DNA was the basis for D and trimming; V, J and clone size are from that table. In the table there are 200,000 to 250,000 clones, approximately 86% of which are singletons. The CDR3 is 14 amino acids. Looked up from germline, CDR1 is SNHLY and CDR2 is FYNNEI. With V trimmed by 8 bases and J by 0 bases, 6 bases remained unmatched. Enrollees, roughly 18 to 90 years old, lived in some 24 US areas. Cohorts were assigned according to the clinical history that participants reported.

Sequencing was done on a sample of PBMCs or T cells enriched from blood (not recorded which). V usage is TRBV2 and J usage is TRBJ1-1, with 7 bases fitting TRBD1. This receptor was identified in a woman in her forties with acute COVID-19. In DNA, the CDR3 is TGTGCCAGCCAGACACAGGGGATGAACACTGAAGCTTTCTTT. This encodes CASQTQGMNTEAFF.